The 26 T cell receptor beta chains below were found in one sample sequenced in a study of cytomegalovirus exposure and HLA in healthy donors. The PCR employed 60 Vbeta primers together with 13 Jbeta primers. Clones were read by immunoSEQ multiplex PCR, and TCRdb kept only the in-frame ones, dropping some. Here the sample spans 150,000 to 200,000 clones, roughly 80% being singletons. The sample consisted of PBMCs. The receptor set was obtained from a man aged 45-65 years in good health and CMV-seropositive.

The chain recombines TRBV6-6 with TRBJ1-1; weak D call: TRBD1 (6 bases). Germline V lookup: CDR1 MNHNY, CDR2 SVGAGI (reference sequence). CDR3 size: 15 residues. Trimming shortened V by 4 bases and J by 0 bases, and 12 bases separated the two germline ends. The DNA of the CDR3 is TGTGCCAGCAGTTCTACCCGACAGGTGAACACTGAAGCTTTCTTT. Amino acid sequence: CASSSTRQVNTEAFF.

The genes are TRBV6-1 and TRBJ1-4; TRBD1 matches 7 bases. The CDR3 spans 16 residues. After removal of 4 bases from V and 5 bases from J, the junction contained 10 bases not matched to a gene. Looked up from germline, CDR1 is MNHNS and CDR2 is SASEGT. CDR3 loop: CASSGDSIALNEKLFF. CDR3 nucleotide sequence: TGTGCCAGCAGTGGGGACAGCATTGCTCTAAATGAAAAACTGTTTTTT.

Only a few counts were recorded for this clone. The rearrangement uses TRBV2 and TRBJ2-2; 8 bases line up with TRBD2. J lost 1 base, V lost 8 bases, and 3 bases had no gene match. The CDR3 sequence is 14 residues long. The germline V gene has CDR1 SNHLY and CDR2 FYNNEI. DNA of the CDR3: TGTGCCAGCGGGAGCGGGAGGAACACCGGGGAGCTGTTTTTT. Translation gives CASGSGRNTGELFF.

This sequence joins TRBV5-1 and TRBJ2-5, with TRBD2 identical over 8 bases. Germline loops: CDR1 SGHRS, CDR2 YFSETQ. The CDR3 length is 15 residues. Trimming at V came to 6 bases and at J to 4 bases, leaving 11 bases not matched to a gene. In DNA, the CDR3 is TGCGCCAGCATCCGCCACGGGGGGGCAGGAGAGACCCAGTACTTC. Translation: CASIRHGGAGETQYF.

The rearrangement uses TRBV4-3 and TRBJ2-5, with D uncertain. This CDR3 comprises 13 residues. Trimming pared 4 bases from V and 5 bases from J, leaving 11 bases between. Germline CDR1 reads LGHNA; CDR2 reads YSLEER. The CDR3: CASSRKFGETQYF. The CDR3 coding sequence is TGCGCCAGCAGCCGGAAATTCGGGGAGACCCAGTACTTC.

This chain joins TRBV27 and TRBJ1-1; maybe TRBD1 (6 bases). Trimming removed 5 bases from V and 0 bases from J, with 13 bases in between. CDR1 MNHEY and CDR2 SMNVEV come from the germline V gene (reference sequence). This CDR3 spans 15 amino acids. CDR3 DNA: TGTGCCAGCAGTCCCCTGGGGGGGCTGAACACTGAAGCTTTCTTT. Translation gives CASSPLGGLNTEAFF.

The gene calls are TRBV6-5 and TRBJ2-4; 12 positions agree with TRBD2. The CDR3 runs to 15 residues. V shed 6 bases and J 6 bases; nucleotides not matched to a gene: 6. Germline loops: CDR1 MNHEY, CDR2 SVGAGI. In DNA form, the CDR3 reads TGTGCCAGCAGCCCGGGACTAGCGGGTATAAACATTCAGTACTTC. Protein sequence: CASSPGLAGINIQYF.

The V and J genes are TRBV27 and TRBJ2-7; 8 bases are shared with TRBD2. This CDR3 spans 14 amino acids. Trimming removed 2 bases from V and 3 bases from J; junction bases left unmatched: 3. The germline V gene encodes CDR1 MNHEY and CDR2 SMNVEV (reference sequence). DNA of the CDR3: TGTGCCAGCAGTTTAGCCAGCGGGAGCTACGAGCAGTACTTC. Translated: CASSLASGSYEQYF.

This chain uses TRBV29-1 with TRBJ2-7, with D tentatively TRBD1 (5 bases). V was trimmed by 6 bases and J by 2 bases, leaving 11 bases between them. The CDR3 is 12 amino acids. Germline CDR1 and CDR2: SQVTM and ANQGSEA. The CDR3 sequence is CSVAGQAYEQYF. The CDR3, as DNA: TGCAGCGTAGCCGGACAAGCCTACGAGCAGTACTTC.

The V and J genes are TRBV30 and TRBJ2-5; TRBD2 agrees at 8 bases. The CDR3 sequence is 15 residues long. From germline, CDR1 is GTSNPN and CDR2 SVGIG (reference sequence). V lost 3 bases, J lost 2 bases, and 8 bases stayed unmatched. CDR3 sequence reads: CAWRAGLGEQETQYF. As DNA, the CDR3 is TGTGCCTGGAGGGCGGGACTAGGGGAACAAGAGACCCAGTACTTC.

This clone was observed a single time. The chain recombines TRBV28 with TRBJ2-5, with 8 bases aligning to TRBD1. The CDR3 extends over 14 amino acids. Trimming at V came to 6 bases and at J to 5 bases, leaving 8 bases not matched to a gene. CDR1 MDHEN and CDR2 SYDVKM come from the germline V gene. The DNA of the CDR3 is TGTGCCAGCAGGGGCAGGGGGCAATCGGAGACCCAGTACTTC. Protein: CASRGRGQSETQYF.

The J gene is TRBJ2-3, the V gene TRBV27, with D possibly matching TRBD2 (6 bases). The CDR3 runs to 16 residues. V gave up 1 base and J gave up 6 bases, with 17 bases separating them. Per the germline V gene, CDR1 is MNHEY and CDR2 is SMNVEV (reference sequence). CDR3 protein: CASSLWAVGGTDTQYF. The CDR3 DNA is TGTGCCAGCAGTTTATGGGCAGTAGGTGGGACTGATACGCAGTATTTT.

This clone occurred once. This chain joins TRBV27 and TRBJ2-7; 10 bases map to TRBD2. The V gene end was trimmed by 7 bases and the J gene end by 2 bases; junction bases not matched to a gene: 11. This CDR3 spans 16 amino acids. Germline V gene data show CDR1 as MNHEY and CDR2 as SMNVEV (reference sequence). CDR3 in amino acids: CASTFLAGGLAYEQYF. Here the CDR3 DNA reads TGTGCCAGCACCTTTTTAGCGGGGGGCCTAGCCTACGAGCAGTACTTC.

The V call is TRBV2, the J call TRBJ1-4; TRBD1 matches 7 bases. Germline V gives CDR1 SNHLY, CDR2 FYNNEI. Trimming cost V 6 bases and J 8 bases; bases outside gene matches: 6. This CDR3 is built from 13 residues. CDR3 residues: CASRAETGEKLFF. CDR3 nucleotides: TGTGCCAGCAGAGCCGAGACAGGGGAAAAACTGTTTTTT.

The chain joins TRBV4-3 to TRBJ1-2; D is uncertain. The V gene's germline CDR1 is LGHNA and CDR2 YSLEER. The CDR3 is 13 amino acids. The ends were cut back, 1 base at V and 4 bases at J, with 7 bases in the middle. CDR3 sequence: CASSQVLSYGYTF. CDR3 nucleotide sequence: TGCGCCAGCAGCCAAGTCCTATCCTATGGCTACACCTTC.

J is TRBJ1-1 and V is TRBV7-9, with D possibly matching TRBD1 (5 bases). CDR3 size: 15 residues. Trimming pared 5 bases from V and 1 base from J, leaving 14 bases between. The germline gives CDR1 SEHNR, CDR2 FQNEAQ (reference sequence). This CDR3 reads CASSPTTGGNTEAFF. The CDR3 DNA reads TGTGCCAGCAGCCCCACGACGGGGGGGAACACTGAAGCTTTCTTT.

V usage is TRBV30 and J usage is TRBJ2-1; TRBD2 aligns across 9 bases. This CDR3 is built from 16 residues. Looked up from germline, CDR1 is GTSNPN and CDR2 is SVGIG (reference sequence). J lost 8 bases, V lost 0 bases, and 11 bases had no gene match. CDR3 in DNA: TGTGCCTGGAGTGTGGTGGCGGGGGGGCCGGTCGATGAGCAGTTCTTC. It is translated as CAWSVVAGGPVDEQFF.

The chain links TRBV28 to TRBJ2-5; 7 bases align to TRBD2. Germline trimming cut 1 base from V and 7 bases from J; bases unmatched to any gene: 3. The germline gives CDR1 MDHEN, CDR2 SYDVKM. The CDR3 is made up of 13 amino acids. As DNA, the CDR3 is TGTGCCAGCAGTTTATCAGGGAGGGGGACCCAGTACTTC. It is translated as CASSLSGRGTQYF. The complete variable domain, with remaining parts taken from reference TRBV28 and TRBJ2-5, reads DVKVTQSSRYLVKRTGEKVFLECVQDMDHENMFWYRQDPGLGLRLIYFSYDVKMKEKGDIPEGYSVSREKKERFSLILESASTNQTSMYLCASSLSGRGTQYFGPGTRLLVL.

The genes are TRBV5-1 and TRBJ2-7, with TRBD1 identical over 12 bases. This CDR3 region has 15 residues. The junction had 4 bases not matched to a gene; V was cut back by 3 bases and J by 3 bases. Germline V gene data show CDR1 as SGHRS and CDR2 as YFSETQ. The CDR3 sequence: CASSSGTGGVYEQYF. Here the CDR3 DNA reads TGCGCCAGCAGCTCGGGGACAGGGGGCGTCTACGAGCAGTACTTC.

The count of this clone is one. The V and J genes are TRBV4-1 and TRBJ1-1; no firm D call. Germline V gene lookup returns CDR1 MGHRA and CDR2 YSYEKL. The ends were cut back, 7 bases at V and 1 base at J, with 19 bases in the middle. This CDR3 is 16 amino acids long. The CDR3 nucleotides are TGCGCCAGCACCCCAACGGTGGCTAGAGCGAACACTGAAGCTTTCTTT. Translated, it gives CASTPTVARANTEAFF.

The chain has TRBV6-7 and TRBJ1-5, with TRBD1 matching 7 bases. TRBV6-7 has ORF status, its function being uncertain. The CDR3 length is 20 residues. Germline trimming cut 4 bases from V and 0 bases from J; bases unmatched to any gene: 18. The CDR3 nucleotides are TGTGCCAGCAGTTGGCCAGGGACAGCCTACCCCGTCCCTAGCAATCAGCCCCAGCATTTT. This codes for CASSWPGTAYPVPSNQPQHF.

The CDR3 protein is CASSSPTGPNYGYTF. As DNA, the CDR3 is TGTGCCAGCAGCTCTCCGACAGGACCTAACTATGGCTACACCTTC. The chain joins TRBV5-4 to TRBJ1-2, with D perhaps TRBD1 (6 bases). The CDR3 has 15 amino acids. Germline CDR1 is SGHNT and CDR2 is YYREEE (reference sequence). The V end lost 3 bases, the J end lost 0 bases, and 12 bases lay between the germline ends.

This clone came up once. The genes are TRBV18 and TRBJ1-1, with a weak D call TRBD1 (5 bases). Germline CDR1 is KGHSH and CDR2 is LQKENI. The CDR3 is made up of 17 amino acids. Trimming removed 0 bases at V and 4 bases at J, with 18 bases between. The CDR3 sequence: CASSPPGKQGFSTEAFF. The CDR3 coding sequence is TGTGCCAGCTCACCACCGGGGAAGCAGGGATTCAGCACTGAAGCTTTCTTT.

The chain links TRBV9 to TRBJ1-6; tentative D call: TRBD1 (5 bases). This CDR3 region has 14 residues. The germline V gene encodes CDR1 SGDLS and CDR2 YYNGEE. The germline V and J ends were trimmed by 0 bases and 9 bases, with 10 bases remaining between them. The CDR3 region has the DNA TGTGCCAGCAGCGTAGTCGGCCAGGGTTCACCCCTCCACTTT. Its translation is CASSVVGQGSPLHF.

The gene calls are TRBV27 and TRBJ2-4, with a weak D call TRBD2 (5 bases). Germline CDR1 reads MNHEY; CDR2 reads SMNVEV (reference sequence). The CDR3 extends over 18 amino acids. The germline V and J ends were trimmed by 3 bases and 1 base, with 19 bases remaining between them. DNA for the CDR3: TGTGCCAGCAGTTTGAGGCAAAGCCAAAGAGGGGCCAAAAACATTCAGTACTTC. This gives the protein CASSLRQSQRGAKNIQYF.

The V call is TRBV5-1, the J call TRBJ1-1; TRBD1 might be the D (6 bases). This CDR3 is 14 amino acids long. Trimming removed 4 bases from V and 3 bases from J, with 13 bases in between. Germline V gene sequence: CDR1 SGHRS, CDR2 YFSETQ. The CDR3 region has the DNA TGCGCCAGCAGCCCGGGAGGGGGTCACACTGAAGCTTTCTTT. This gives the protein CASSPGGGHTEAFF.